This T cell receptor (beta chain) was recorded in a study of blood T cell repertoires in COVID-19. The overall study: Acute and convalescent COVID-19 samples came from the United States, Italy and Spain.

Clinical history as reported by participants underpinned cohort assignment. The length of the CDR3 is 15 residues. The germline CDR1 and CDR2 sequences are SEHNR and FQNEAQ (reference sequence). V trimming: 5 bases; J trimming: 7 bases; junction bases outside the gene matches: 6. Per the original data handling: Cell counts per sample came from amplifying reference gene primers. Profiling relied on immunoSEQ multiplex PCR, and the TCRdb table lists in-frame clones only, not all of them. V, J and clone size reflect that table, while D and trimming were determined from the DNA. Here the sample spans around 300,000 clones, 85% to 90% being singletons.

The chain is built from TRBV7-9 and TRBJ1-6; 9 bases fit TRBD1. The receptor was derived from a woman younger than 35 with acute COVID-19. The sample was PBMCs or T cells enriched from blood (not recorded which). CDR3 sequence reads: CASSIGQGRNSPLHF. In nucleotides, the CDR3 is TGTGCCAGCAGCATAGGACAGGGGCGCAATTCACCCCTCCACTTT. Combining the CDR3 with reference TRBV7-9 and TRBJ1-6 gives the whole variable domain DTGVSQNPRHKITKRGQNVTFRCDPISEHNRLYWYRQTLGQGPEFLTYFQNEAQLEKSRLLSDRFSAERPKGSFSTLEIQRTEQGDSAMYLCASSIGQGRNSPLHFGNGTRLTVT.